These 3 T cell receptor beta chains were all obtained from the same sample, sequenced in a study of OX40 agonist ivuxolimab in advanced cancers. Sequencing used immunoSEQ multiplex PCR; TCRdb keeps in-frame clones, though not all of them. The sample has fewer than 65,000 clones, 70% to 90% seen once. The starting material was CD4+ or CD8+ T cells sorted from blood, obtained in a trial of the OX40 agonist ivuxolimab. The receptors shown here come from an adult with an advanced solid tumor such as melanoma, head and neck, liver or kidney cancer.

The CDR3 loop is CASKTGSSGNTIYF. The CDR3 region has the DNA TGTGCCAGCAAAACAGGGAGCTCTGGAAACACCATATATTTT. V usage is TRBV19 and J usage is TRBJ1-3, with TRBD1 as a possible D gene (6 bases). The CDR3 is 14 residues long. V gave up 9 bases and J gave up 0 bases, with 12 bases separating them. Per germline, CDR1 LNHDA and CDR2 SQIVND (reference sequence).

CDR3 DNA: TGTGCCATCAGTGCTCAGGCCAGCTCCTACAATGAGCAGTTCTTC. Translation: CAISAQASSYNEQFF. This chain uses TRBV10-3 with TRBJ2-1, with no clear D. The germline V and J ends were trimmed by 4 bases and 0 bases, with 10 bases remaining between them. CDR3 length: 15 residues. Germline CDR1 and CDR2: ENHRY and SYGVKD.

CDR3 protein: CASSLENEQFF. CDR3 nucleotides: TGCGCCAGCAGCTTGGAAAATGAGCAGTTCTTC. The V gene is TRBV5-1, the J gene TRBJ2-1; D call uncertain. V dropped 0 bases and J dropped 7 bases, with 2 bases sitting between them. Looked up from germline, CDR1 is SGHRS and CDR2 is YFSETQ. This CDR3 is 11 amino acids long.